This T cell receptor (beta chain) is from a study of graft-versus-host responses after intestinal transplantation. Study at large: Multivisceral, liver-intestinal, or isolated intestinal transplants were given to recipients. Overall study findings and caveats: Allograft graft-versus-host to host-versus-graft clonal ratios ran high in patients with graft-donor T cell macrochimerism. GvH clones appeared in recipient marrow, some first in ileum or blood.

On this clone: Its antigen remains unknown.

This CDR3 has 13 residues. CDR1 is SQVTM and CDR2 is ANQGSEA in the germline V gene. V dropped 6 bases and J dropped 5; count of bases not matched to a gene: 6. Data came from immunoSEQ multiplex PCR; TCRdb stores just in-frame clones and leaves some out. The sample consists of tens of thousands of clones, 80% to 95% of them appearing once. This chain links TRBV29-1 with TRBJ2-7; TRBD2 matches 11 bases. Here the sequenced sample was unstimulated CD8+ T cells sorted from spleen or lymph node cells, taken before transplant. This receptor was taken from a human donor who was the organ donor for an intestinal transplant. CDR3 bases: TGCAGCGTGTTAGCGGGAGGGCCCAACGAGCAGTACTTC. Translated, it gives CSVLAGGPNEQYF.